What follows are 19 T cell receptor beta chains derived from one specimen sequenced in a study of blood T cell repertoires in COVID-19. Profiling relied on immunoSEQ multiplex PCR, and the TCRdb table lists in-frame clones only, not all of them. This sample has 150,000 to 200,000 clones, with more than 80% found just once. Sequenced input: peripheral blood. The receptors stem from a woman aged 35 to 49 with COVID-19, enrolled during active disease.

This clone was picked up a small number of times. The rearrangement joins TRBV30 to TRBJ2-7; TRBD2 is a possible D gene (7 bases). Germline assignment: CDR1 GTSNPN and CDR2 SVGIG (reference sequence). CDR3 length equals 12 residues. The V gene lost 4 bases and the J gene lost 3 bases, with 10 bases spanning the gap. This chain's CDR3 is CAWTRGGYEQYF. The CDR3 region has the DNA TGTGCCTGGACTAGGGGGGGCTACGAGCAGTACTTC.

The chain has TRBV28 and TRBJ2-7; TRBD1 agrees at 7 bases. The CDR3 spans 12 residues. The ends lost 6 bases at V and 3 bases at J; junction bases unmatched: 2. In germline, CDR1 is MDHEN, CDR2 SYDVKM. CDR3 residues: CASRGQIYEQYF. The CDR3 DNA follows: TGTGCCAGCAGGGGACAGATCTACGAGCAGTACTTC.

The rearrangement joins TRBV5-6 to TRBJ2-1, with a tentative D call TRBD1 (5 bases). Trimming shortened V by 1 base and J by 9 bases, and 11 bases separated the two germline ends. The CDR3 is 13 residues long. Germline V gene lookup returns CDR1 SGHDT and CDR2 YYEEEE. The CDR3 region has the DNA TGTGCCAGCAGCTTGCCAGGGTCGGGTGAGCAGTTCTTC. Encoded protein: CASSLPGSGEQFF.

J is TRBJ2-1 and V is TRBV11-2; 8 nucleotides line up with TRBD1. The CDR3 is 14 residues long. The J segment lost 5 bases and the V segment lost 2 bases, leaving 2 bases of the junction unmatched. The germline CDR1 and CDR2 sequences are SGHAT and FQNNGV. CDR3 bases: TGTGCCAGCAGCTTATACAGGGGGGACAATGAGCAGTTCTTC. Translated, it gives CASSLYRGDNEQFF.

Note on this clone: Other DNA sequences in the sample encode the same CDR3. As DNA, the CDR3 is TGTGCCAGCAGCCAAGGTCCGGGAAACACCATATATTTT. Translation: CASSQGPGNTIYF. The V call is TRBV3-1 (or the pseudogene TRBV3-2), the J call TRBJ1-3, with no clear D. Germline CDR1 LGHDT, CDR2 YNNKEL (reference sequence). The CDR3 is 13 residues long. Between the trimmed V and J ends, which lost 1 base and 4 bases, there was a span of 5 bases.

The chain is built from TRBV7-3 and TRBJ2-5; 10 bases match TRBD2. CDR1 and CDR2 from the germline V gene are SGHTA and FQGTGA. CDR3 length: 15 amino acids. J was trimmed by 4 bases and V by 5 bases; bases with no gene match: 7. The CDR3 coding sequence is TGTGCCAGCAGCGTAGCGGGGGGTTCAGTAGAGACCCAGTACTTC. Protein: CASSVAGGSVETQYF.

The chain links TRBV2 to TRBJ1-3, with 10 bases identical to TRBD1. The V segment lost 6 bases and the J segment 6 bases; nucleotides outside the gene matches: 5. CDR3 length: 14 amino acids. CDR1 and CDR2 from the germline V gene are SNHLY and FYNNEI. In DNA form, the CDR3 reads TGTGCCAGCAGGAGACAGGGGGCCATAAACACCATATATTTT. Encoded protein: CASRRQGAINTIYF.

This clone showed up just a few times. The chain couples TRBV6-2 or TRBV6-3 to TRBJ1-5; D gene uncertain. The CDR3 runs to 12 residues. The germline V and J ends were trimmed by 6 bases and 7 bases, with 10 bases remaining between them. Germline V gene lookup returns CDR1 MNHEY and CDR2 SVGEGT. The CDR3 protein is CASSHSKQPQHF. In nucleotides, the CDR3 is TGTGCCAGCAGCCACAGTAAACAGCCCCAGCATTTT.

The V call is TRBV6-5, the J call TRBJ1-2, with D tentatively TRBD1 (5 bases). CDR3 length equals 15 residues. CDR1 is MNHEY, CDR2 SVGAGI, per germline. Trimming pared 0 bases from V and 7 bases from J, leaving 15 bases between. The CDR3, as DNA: TGTGCCAGCAGTTACTCGCGACAGAGGGAGGTTGGCTACACCTTC. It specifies CASSYSRQREVGYTF.

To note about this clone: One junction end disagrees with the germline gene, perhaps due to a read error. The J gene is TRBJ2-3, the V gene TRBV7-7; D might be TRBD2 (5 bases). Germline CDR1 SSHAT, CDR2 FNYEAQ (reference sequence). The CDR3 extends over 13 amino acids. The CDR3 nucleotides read TGTGCTAGCAGCTTAAGGGAGTTGGATACGCAGTATTTT. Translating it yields CASSLRELDTQYF.

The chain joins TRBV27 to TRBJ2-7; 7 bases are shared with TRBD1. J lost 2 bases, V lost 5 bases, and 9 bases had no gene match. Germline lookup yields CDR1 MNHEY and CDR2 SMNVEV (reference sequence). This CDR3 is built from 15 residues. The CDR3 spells CASSPYSTGPYEQYV. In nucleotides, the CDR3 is TGTGCCAGCAGTCCCTATTCGACAGGGCCCTACGAGCAGTACGTC.

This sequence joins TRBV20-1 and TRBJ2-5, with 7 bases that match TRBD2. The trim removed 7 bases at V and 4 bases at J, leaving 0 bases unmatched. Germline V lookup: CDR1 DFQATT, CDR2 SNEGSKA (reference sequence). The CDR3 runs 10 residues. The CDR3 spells CSGLAETQYF. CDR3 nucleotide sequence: TGCAGTGGACTAGCAGAGACCCAGTACTTC.

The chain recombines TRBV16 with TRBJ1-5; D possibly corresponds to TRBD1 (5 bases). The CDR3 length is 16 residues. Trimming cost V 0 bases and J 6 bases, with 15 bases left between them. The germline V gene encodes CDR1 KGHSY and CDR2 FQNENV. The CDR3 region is CASSQSTGAGLQPQHF. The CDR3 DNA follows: TGTGCCAGCAGCCAATCGACCGGAGCGGGACTTCAGCCCCAGCATTTT.

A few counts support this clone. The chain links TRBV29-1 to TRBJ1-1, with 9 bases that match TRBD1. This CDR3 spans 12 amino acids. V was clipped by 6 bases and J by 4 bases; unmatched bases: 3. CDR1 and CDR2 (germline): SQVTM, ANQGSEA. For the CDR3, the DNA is TGCAGCGTCGGGGGACAGGGCACTGAAGCTTTCTTT. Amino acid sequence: CSVGGQGTEAFF. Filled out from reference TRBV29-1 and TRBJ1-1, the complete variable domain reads SAVISQKPSRDICQRGTSLTIQCQVDSQVTMMFWYRQQPGQSLTLIATANQGSEATYESGFVIDKFPISRPNLTFSTLTVSNMSPEDSSIYLCSVGGQGTEAFFGQGTRLTVV.

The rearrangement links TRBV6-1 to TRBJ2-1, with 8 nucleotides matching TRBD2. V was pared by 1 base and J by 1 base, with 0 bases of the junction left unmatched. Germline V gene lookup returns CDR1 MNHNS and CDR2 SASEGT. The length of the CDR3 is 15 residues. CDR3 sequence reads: CASSEERGSYNEQFF. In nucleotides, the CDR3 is TGTGCCAGCAGTGAAGAGCGGGGGTCCTACAATGAGCAGTTCTTC.

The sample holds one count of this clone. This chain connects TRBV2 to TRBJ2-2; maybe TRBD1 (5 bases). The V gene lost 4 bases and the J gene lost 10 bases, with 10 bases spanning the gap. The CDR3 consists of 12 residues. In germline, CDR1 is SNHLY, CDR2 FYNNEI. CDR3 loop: CASSVRGPELFF. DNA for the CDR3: TGTGCCAGCAGTGTAAGGGGTCCGGAGCTGTTTTTT.

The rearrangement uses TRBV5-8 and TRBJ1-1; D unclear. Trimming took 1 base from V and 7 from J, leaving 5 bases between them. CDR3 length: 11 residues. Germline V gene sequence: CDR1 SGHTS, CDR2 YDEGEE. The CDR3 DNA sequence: TGTGCCAGCAGCTTGTCATTTGAAGCTTTCTTT. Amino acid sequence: CASSLSFEAFF.

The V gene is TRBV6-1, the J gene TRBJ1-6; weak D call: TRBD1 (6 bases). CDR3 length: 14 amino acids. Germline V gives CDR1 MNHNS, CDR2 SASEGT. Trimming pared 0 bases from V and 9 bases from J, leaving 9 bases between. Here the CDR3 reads CASSEAGASSPLHF. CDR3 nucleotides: TGTGCCAGCAGTGAAGCGGGGGCCTCTTCACCCCTCCACTTT.

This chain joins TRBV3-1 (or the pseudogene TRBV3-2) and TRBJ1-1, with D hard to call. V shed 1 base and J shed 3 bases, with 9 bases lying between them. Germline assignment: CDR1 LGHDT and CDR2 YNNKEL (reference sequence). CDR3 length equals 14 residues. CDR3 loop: CASSQGRRDTEAFF. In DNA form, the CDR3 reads TGTGCCAGCAGCCAAGGGAGGAGGGACACTGAAGCTTTCTTT.